The 23 T cell receptor beta chains in this list originate from one sample, sequenced in a study of TIL therapy for anti-PD-1-resistant metastatic lung cancer. Time point noted: pre-treatment sample, taken before nivolumab and TIL therapy. Most excised metastases sampled were pleural nodules or supraclavicular lymph nodes. The libraries were made with immunoSEQ v3. Some clones are missing from TCRdb's copy, which holds only in-frame ones; the method was immunoSEQ multiplex PCR. The data contain over 20,000 clones, over 60% of them singletons. This specimen consisted of tumor tissue, obtained at baseline. The receptors were sampled from a person aged 25 to 80 with non-small cell lung cancer.

The chain carries TRBV7-8 and TRBJ1-1; the D is unclear. The V and J ends lost 2 bases and 1 base respectively, with 5 bases between them. Germline V lookup: CDR1 SGHVS, CDR2 FQNEAQ. This CDR3 is 13 amino acids long. CDR3 amino acids: CASSLRQNTEAFF. The DNA for the CDR3 is TGTGCCAGCAGCTTAAGGCAGAACACTGAAGCTTTCTTT.

This clone was seen only a few times. V gene TRBV7-9 combines with J gene TRBJ2-7; D is possibly TRBD1 (5 bases). V gave up 0 bases and J gave up 7 bases, with 16 bases separating them. CDR3 length equals 15 residues. Germline V gene sequence: CDR1 SEHNR, CDR2 FQNEAQ (reference sequence). Here the CDR3 DNA reads TGTGCCAGCAGCTTAGCCTGGGGCGCGAGTGAAGAGCAGTACTTC. The encoded protein is CASSLAWGASEEQYF.

This sequence joins TRBV6-5 and TRBJ2-1, with 7 bases identical to TRBD2. The CDR3 spans 14 residues. CDR1 and CDR2 (germline): MNHEY, SVGAGI. V trimming: 6 bases; J trimming: 5 bases; junction bases outside the gene matches: 7. The CDR3 DNA follows: TGTGCCAGCAGCTCTAGCCGGGGGGACAATGAGCAGTTCTTC. Translated, it gives CASSSSRGDNEQFF.

The sample holds a few counts of this clone. The chain uses TRBV4-3 and TRBJ2-7; a possible D gene is TRBD2 (5 bases). The germline gives CDR1 LGHNA, CDR2 YSLEER. V lost 0 bases and J lost 6, with 15 bases in between. CDR3 size: 15 residues. The CDR3 sequence is CASSQDLGLGGEQYF. CDR3 DNA: TGCGCCAGCAGCCAAGATTTGGGCCTAGGAGGCGAGCAGTACTTC.

The chain carries TRBV9 and TRBJ2-5; D might be TRBD2 (5 bases). CDR3 length equals 14 residues. Germline CDR1 and CDR2: SGDLS and YYNGEE. Trimming took off 0 bases at V and 1 base at J, with 7 bases between the two ends. CDR3 sequence (DNA): TGTGCCAGCAGCGTAGCTACTAGCCAAGAGACCCAGTACTTC. This gives the protein CASSVATSQETQYF.

This chain links TRBV6-5 with TRBJ1-2, with D perhaps matching TRBD1 (5 bases). V lost 6 bases and J lost 1, with 9 bases in between. From germline, CDR1 is MNHEY and CDR2 SVGAGI. This CDR3 spans 13 amino acids. The CDR3 nucleotides are TGTGCCAGCAGCCAGACAGATAACTATGGCTACACCTTC. As protein: CASSQTDNYGYTF.

This chain joins TRBV6-6 and TRBJ1-4, with D possibly TRBD1 on 5 matching bases. Germline assignment: CDR1 MNHNY and CDR2 SVGAGI (reference sequence). This CDR3 has 14 residues. Trimming pared 5 bases from V and 5 bases from J, leaving 12 bases between. The CDR3 region is CASSHRDSNEKLFF. CDR3 bases: TGTGCCAGCAGTCACCGGGACTCCAATGAAAAACTGTTTTTT.

In this sample, this clone turned up a few times. The gene calls are TRBV6-5 and TRBJ2-7; D is ambiguous. V was clipped by 2 bases and J by 2 bases, with 10 bases between them. CDR1 is MNHEY, CDR2 SVGAGI, per germline. The CDR3 extends over 14 amino acids. DNA of the CDR3: TGTGCCAGCAGTTACAAGGACGGTCCCTACGAGCAGTACTTC. Translated, it gives CASSYKDGPYEQYF.

By frequency in the sample, this clone is medium-sized. This sequence joins TRBV5-5 and TRBJ1-4; the D is unclear. The CDR3 contains 14 residues. CDR1 is SGHKS, CDR2 YYEKEE, per germline (reference sequence). The V end lost 5 bases, the J end lost 3 bases, and 11 bases lay between the germline ends. The CDR3 loop is CASSTMDPNEKLFF. CDR3 DNA: TGTGCCAGCAGTACCATGGACCCTAATGAAAAACTGTTTTTT.

The rearrangement uses TRBV18 and TRBJ1-5; no clear D. The V end was cut by 5 bases, the J end by 2 bases, with 7 bases between. The CDR3 totals 13 residues. Germline V gene sequence: CDR1 KGHSH, CDR2 LQKENI. The CDR3 reads CASSSAGNQPQHF. The CDR3, as DNA: TGTGCCAGCTCAAGCGCAGGCAATCAGCCCCAGCATTTT.

The chain couples TRBV7-9 to TRBJ2-2, with TRBD2 matching over 9 bases. CDR3 length equals 18 residues. The V gene end was trimmed by 1 base and the J gene end by 3 bases; junction bases not matched to a gene: 9. Per the germline V gene, CDR1 is SEHNR and CDR2 is FQNEAQ (reference sequence). The CDR3 is CASSLGAGGVTDTGELFF. CDR3 DNA: TGTGCCAGCAGCTTAGGAGCGGGGGGAGTTACGGACACCGGGGAGCTGTTTTTT.

The V gene is TRBV5-1, the J gene TRBJ1-1; 9 bases align to TRBD1. CDR1 SGHRS and CDR2 YFSETQ come from the germline V gene. J gave up 7 bases and V 7 bases, and 11 bases lay outside the gene matches. This CDR3 is built from 14 residues. CDR3 amino acids: CASSHTGGDFEAFF. The CDR3 nucleotides are TGCGCCAGCTCCCACACAGGGGGCGACTTTGAAGCTTTCTTT.

The genes are TRBV11-3 and TRBJ1-2; 9 positions agree with TRBD1. The V gene end was trimmed by 5 bases and the J gene end by 2 bases; junction bases not matched to a gene: 3. Germline loops: CDR1 SGHNT, CDR2 YENEEA. The CDR3 length is 14 residues. The CDR3 protein is CASSIQGANYGYTF. The CDR3 DNA reads TGTGCCAGCAGCATACAGGGGGCGAACTATGGCTACACCTTC.

In its sample, this clone was seen a few times. The chain couples TRBV13 to TRBJ1-6, with D possibly matching TRBD1 (6 bases). Trimming pared 4 bases from V and 5 bases from J, leaving 9 bases between. This CDR3 region has 14 residues. Germline loops: CDR1 PRHDT, CDR2 FYEKMQ (reference sequence). The CDR3 region has the DNA TGTGCCAGCAGCTCGGAGGGGGATAATTCACCCCTCCACTTT. Its protein is CASSSEGDNSPLHF.

The chain combines TRBV4-3 with TRBJ2-7; 9 nucleotides match TRBD1. Per the germline V gene, CDR1 is LGHNA and CDR2 is YSLEER. The CDR3 is 16 residues long. V lost 1 base to trimming and J lost 6 bases; unmatched junction nucleotides: 10. Written as DNA, the CDR3 is TGCGCCAGCAGCCAAGGGAAAGGGACAGGGTCGTTCGAGCAGTACTTC. Amino acids: CASSQGKGTGSFEQYF.

This clone was seen a few times. V usage is TRBV5-1 and J usage is TRBJ1-1; possibly TRBD1 for D (5 bases). This CDR3 contains 13 residues. The germline V and J ends were trimmed by 2 bases and 11 bases, with 16 bases remaining between them. Germline CDR1 and CDR2: SGHRS and YFSETQ. CDR3 region: CASSFGQGGIAFF. The CDR3 bases are TGCGCCAGCAGCTTCGGGCAGGGAGGGATTGCTTTCTTT.

Regarding this clone: The junction and the germline gene differ at one end; a read error may be behind it. The CDR3 DNA sequence: TGTGCCAGCAGCCGAACTAACGATGGCTACACCTTC. Translated, it gives CASSRTNDGYTF. The V and J genes are TRBV7-9 and TRBJ1-2; D call uncertain. The CDR3 is 12 residues long. The V gene's germline CDR1 is SEHNR and CDR2 FQNEAQ (reference sequence).

The CDR3 nucleotides read TGTGCCAGTAGTATGGGACTAGCGGGGGGCCACAATGAGCAGTTCTTC. Amino acids: CASSMGLAGGHNEQFF. This sequence joins TRBV19 and TRBJ2-1; 15 bases line up with TRBD2. The CDR3 is made up of 16 amino acids. The germline gives CDR1 LNHDA, CDR2 SQIVND (reference sequence). After removal of 3 bases from V and 5 bases from J, the junction contained 2 bases not matched to a gene.

This clone has only a few counts. The chain combines TRBV21-1 with TRBJ1-2; the table's D call, TRBD1, has no DNA check behind it. TRBV21-1 is a listed pseudogene. The CDR3 contains 18 residues. Here the CDR3 DNA reads TGTGCCACACCCCGGCACAGGGCGATCGGGGTAGGGAACTATGGCTACACCTTC. Translated, it gives CATPRHRAIGVGNYGYTF.

The gene calls are TRBV2 and TRBJ1-6; perhaps TRBD1 as D (5 bases). Trimming removed 2 bases at V and 7 bases at J, with 12 bases between. The CDR3 totals 15 residues. Germline values: CDR1 SNHLY, CDR2 FYNNEI. CDR3 coding DNA: TGTGCCAGCAGTGAATGGGGGGAGGCGAATTCACCCCTCCACTTT. Protein sequence: CASSEWGEANSPLHF.

The genes are TRBV6-1 and TRBJ2-1; the D gene is possibly TRBD1 (6 bases). Germline V gene sequence: CDR1 MNHNS, CDR2 SASEGT. The V and J ends lost 1 base and 4 bases respectively, with 11 bases between them. The CDR3 is 15 amino acids. The CDR3 sequence is CASSEVAGDYNEQFF. CDR3 nucleotide sequence: TGTGCCAGCAGTGAAGTGGCAGGGGATTACAATGAGCAGTTCTTC.

This clone has a single count. The chain combines TRBV18 with TRBJ2-5; TRBD2 aligns across 7 bases. CDR1 is KGHSH, CDR2 LQKENI, per germline. The CDR3 covers 11 residues. Unmatched junction bases numbered 9, after V lost 6 bases and J lost 14 bases. As DNA, the CDR3 is TGTGCCAGCTCCCCAGGAGCGGGGTCCTACTTC. Protein: CASSPGAGSYF.

This rearrangement joins TRBV7-2 to TRBJ2-5; 7 bases fit TRBD2. The V segment lost 6 bases and the J segment 2 bases; nucleotides outside the gene matches: 12. Germline V gene data show CDR1 as SGHTA and CDR2 as FQGNSA. This CDR3 is 16 amino acids long. The CDR3 DNA reads as TGTGCCAGCAGATCACGGGCGGGGGAACCGCAAGAGACCCAGTACTTC. It specifies CASRSRAGEPQETQYF.